This T cell receptor beta chain was identified in a study of OX40 agonist ivuxolimab in advanced cancers. Study-level background: One patient with hepatocellular carcinoma and two with cutaneous melanoma, three in all, had partial responses.

Germline-derived CDR1 and CDR2 are LNHNV and YYDKDF (reference sequence). The CDR3 is 16 amino acids. With 2 bases clipped from V and 9 bases from J, the junction kept 7 bases outside the gene matches. The assay was immunoSEQ multiplex PCR, and TCRdb's table has in-frame clones only and misses some. In the table there are tens of thousands of clones, roughly 80% of which are singletons. The table lists this clone with a count of one. The J gene is TRBJ2-7, the V gene TRBV15, with 16 positions matching TRBD2. The sequences come from CD4+ or CD8+ T cells sorted from blood, collected in a trial of the OX40 agonist ivuxolimab. This receptor was obtained from an adult with an advanced solid tumor such as melanoma, head and neck, liver or kidney cancer. The CDR3 nucleotides read TGTGCCACCAGCAGAAATACGGGACTAGCGGGAGGGGGGCAGTACTTC. This gives the protein CATSRNTGLAGGGQYF.